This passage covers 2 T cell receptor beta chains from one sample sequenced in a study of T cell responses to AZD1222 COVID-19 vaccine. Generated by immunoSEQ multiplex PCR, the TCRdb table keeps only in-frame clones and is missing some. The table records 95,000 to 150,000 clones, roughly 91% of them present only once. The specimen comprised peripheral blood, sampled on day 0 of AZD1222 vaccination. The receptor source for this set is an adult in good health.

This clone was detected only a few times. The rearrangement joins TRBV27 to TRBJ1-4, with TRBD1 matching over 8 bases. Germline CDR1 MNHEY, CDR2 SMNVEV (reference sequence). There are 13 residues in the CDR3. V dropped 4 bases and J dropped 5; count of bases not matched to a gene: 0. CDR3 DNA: TGTGCCAGCAGTTGGACAGGGAATGAAAAACTGTTTTTT. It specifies CASSWTGNEKLFF.

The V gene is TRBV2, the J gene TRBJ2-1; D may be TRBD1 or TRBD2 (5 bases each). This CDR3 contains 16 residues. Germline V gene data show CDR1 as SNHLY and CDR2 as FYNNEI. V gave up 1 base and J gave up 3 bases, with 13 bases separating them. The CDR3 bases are TGTGCCAGCAGTGAAGATACGGGGCCTCTCTACAATGAGCAGTTCTTC. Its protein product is CASSEDTGPLYNEQFF.